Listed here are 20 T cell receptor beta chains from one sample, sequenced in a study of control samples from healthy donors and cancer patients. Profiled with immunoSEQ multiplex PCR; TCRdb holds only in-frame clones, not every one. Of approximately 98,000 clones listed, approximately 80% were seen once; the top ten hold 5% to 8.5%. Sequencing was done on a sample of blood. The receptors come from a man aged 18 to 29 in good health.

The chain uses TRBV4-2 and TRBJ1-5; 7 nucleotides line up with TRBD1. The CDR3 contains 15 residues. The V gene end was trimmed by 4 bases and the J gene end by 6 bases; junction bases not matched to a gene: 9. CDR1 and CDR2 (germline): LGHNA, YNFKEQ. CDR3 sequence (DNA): TGTGCCAGCAGCCCTAGAAACAGGGGTGGTCAGCCCCAGCATTTT. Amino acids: CASSPRNRGGQPQHF.

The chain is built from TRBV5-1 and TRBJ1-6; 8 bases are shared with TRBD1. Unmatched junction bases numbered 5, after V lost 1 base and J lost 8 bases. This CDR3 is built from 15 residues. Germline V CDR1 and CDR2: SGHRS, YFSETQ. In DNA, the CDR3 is TGCGCCAGCAGCTTGCAGGGGGCGCTTGATTCACCCCTCCACTTT. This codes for CASSLQGALDSPLHF.

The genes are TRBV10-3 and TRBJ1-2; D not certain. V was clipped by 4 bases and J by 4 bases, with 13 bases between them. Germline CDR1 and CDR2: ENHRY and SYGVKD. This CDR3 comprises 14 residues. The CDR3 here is CAISAFHGSYGYTF. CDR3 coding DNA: TGTGCCATCAGTGCGTTCCACGGATCCTATGGCTACACCTTC.

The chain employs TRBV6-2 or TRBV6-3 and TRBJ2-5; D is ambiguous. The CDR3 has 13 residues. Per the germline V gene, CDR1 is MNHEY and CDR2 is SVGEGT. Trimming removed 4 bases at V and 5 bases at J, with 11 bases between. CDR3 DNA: TGTGCCAGCAGTTGGAATCTCATGGAGACCCAGTACTTC. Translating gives CASSWNLMETQYF.

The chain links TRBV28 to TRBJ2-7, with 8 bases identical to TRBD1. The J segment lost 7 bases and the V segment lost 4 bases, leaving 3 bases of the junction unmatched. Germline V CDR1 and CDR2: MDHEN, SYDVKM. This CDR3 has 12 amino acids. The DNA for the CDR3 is TGTGCCAGCAGTTACAGGGGGGAAGAGCAGTACTTC. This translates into CASSYRGEEQYF.

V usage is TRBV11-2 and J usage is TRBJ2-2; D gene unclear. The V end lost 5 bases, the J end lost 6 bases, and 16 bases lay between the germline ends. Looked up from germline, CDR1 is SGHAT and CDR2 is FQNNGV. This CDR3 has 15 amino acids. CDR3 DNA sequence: TGTGCCAGCAGCCGAAATTTTGAGGTGGCCGGGGAGCTGTTTTTT. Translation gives CASSRNFEVAGELFF. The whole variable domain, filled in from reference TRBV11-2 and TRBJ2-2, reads EAGVAQSPRYKIIEKRQSVAFWCNPISGHATLYWYQQILGQGPKLLIQFQNNGVVDDSQLPKDRFSAERLKGVDSTLKIQPAKLEDSAVYLCASSRNFEVAGELFFGEGSRLTVL.

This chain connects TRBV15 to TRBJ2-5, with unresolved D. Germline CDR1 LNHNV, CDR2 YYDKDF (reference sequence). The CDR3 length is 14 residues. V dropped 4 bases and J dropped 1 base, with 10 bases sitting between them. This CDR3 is CATSIRLSQETQYF. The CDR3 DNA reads TGTGCCACCAGCATCCGGCTATCCCAAGAGACCCAGTACTTC.

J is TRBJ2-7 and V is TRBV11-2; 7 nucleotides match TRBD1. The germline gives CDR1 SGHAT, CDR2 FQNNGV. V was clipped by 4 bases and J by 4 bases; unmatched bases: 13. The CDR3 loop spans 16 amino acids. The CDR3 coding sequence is TGTGCCAGCAGCTGGTCCGACAGGGAAGGGGGTTACGAGCAGTACTTC. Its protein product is CASSWSDREGGYEQYF.

CDR3: CASSERTGGAGTEAFF. CDR3 nucleotides: TGTGCCAGCAGTGAACGGACAGGGGGCGCGGGTACTGAAGCTTTCTTT. The V and J genes are TRBV6-1 and TRBJ1-1; 11 positions match TRBD1. The CDR3 spans 16 residues. Trimming took 2 bases from V and 5 from J; bases not matched to a gene: 7. Germline-derived CDR1 and CDR2 are MNHNS and SASEGT.

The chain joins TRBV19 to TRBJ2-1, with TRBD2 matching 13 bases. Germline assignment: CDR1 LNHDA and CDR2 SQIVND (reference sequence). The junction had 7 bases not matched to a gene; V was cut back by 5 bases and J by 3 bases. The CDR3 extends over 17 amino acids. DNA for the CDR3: TGTGCCAGTAGTTGGACTAGCGGGGGATCCGTCTACAATGAGCAGTTCTTC. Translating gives CASSWTSGGSVYNEQFF. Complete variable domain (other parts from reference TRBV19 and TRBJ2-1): DGGITQSPKYLFRKEGQNVTLSCEQNLNHDAMYWYRQDPGQGLRLIYYSQIVNDFQKGDIAEGYSVSREKKESFPLTVTSAQKNPTAFYLCASSWTSGGSVYNEQFFGPGTRLTVL.

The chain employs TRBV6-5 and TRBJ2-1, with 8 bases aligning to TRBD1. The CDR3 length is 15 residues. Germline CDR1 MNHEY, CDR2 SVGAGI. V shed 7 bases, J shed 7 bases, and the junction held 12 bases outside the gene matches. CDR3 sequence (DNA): TGTGCCAGCAAAAGGGGGCAGGGGGCTGGAAATGAGCAGTTCTTC. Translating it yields CASKRGQGAGNEQFF.

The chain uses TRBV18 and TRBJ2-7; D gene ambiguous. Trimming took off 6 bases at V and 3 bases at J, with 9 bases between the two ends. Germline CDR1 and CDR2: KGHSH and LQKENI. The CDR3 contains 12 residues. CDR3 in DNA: TGTGCCAGCTCTCCTAGGGTCTACGAGCAGTACTTC. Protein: CASSPRVYEQYF. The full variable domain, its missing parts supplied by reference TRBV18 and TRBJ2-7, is NAGVMQNPRHLVRRRGQEARLRCSPMKGHSHVYWYRQLPEEGLKFMVYLQKENIIDESGMPKERFSAEFPKEGPSILRIQQVVRGDSAAYFCASSPRVYEQYFGPGTRLTVT.

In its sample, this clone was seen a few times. CDR3 coding DNA: TGCGCCAGCAGCTATGACCGGGCTGGTAGCACAGATACGCAGTATTTT. Translated: CASSYDRAGSTDTQYF. The V gene is TRBV5-1, the J gene TRBJ2-3; no clear D. The CDR3 spans 16 residues. The germline V gene encodes CDR1 SGHRS and CDR2 YFSETQ. Trimming left V 3 bases short and J 0 bases short, with 14 bases between.

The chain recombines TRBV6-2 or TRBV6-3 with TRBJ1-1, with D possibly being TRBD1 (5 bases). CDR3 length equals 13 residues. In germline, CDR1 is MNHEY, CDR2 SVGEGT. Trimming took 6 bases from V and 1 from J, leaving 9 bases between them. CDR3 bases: TGTGCCAGCAGCCGGGGGTGGAACACTGAAGCTTTCTTT. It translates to CASSRGWNTEAFF.

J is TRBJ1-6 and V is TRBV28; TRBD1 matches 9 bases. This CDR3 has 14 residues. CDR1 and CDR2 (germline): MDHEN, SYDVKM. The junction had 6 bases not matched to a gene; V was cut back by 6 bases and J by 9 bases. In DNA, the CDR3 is TGTGCCAGCAGGGGACAGGGTTTATTTTCACCCCTCCACTTT. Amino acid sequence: CASRGQGLFSPLHF.

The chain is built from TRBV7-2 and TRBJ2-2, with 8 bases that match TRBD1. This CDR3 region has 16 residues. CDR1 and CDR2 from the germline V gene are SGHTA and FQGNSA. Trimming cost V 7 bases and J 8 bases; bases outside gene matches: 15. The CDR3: CASNPQGGVGRGELFF. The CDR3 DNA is TGTGCCAGCAACCCACAGGGGGGAGTGGGTCGTGGGGAGCTGTTTTTT.

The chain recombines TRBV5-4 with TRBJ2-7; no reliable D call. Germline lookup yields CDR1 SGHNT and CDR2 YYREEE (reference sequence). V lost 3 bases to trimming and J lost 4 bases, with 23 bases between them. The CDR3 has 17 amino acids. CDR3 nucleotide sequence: TGTGCCAGCAGCTCCGGTATTTCGGCCAGAACGATATACGAGCAGTACTTC. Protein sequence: CASSSGISARTIYEQYF. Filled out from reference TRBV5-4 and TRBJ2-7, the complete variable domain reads ETGVTQSPTHLIKTRGQQVTLRCSSQSGHNTVSWYQQALGQGPQFIFQYYREEENGRGNFPPRFSGLQFPNYSSELNVNALELDDSALYLCASSSGISARTIYEQYFGPGTRLTVT.

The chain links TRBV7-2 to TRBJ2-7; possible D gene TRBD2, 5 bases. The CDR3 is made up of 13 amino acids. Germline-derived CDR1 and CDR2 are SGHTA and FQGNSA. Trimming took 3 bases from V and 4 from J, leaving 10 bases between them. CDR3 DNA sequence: TGTGCCAGCAGCTTGGGAGTCGAATACGAGCAGTACTTC. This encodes CASSLGVEYEQYF.

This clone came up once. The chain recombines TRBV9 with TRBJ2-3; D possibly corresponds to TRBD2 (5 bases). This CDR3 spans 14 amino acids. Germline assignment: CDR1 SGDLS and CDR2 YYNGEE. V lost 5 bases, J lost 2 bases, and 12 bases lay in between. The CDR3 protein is CASSRSVTTDTQYF. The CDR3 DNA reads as TGTGCCAGCAGTCGTAGCGTAACCACAGATACGCAGTATTTT.

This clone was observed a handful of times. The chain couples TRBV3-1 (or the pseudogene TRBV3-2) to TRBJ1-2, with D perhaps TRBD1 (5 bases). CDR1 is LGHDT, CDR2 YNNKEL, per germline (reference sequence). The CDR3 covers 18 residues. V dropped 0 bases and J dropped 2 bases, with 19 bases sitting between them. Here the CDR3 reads CASSQEPRQPYPNYGYTF. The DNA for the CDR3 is TGTGCCAGCAGCCAAGAGCCCAGACAGCCTTACCCCAACTATGGCTACACCTTC.